The clone carrying this TCR beta chain has a count of ten or more. The antigen is undetermined. V was pared by 3 bases and J by 0 bases, with 9 bases between. Germline V gene data show CDR1 as LNHNV and CDR2 as YYDKDF (reference sequence). The CDR3 contains 15 residues. These data belong to a study of Graves' ophthalmopathy and Graves' hyperthyroidism. The overall study: Upon initial diagnosis and before any treatment, peripheral blood was collected. Broader study findings: Blood also carried most expanded thyroid clonotypes exceeding 0.001 frequency. Between ophthalmopathy and stable hyperthyroidism, a 13-signature model drew a separation with roughly 88% sensitivity and around 80% specificity.

Clinical symptoms, serum thyroxine, TRAb, thyroid ultrasound and orbital computed tomography were relied on for diagnosis. Using RNA transcripts, the TCR beta CDR3 regions were amplified. RT-PCR was first run with HTBI primers, then multiplex PCR in a second round. TCRdb reprocessed the multiplex PCR reads with MiXCR, giving one entry per CDR3 protein. The sample carries 620,000 or so distinct CDR3 sequences, 22% recorded once. The sequencing input was peripheral blood. V and J are TRBV15 and TRBJ1-3; D gene unclear. The clonotype was recovered from a woman under 30 with stable Graves' hyperthyroidism. Some clones in this sample may be carry-over from other donors' samples. CDR3 sequence: CATSSDQFSGNTIYF. In nucleotides, the CDR3 is TGTGCCACCAGCAGTGATCAGTTCTCTGGAAACACCATATATTTT.